This T cell receptor beta chain was sequenced in a study of blood T cell repertoires in COVID-19. Study as a whole: The origin of the acute and convalescent COVID-19 samples was the United States, Italy and Spain.

V lost 0 bases to trimming and J lost 6 bases, with 10 bases between them. The CDR3 runs to 14 residues. Germline V CDR1 and CDR2: SGDLS, YYNGEE. Across about two dozen US areas, participants ranged in age from 18 to 89 years. Participant-given clinical history determined each cohort assignment. The method was immunoSEQ multiplex PCR; TCRdb's version includes in-frame clones alone and lacks a portion of them. The data hold 350,000 or so clones, with about 90% observed a single time. Sequencing input: PBMCs or T cells enriched from blood (not recorded which). The sequence was obtained from a woman aged 25 to 45 who had been exposed to COVID-19. This chain connects TRBV9 to TRBJ2-4, with D perhaps matching TRBD1 (6 bases). The chain's CDR3 is CASSVAGQTNIQYF. The CDR3 nucleotides are TGTGCCAGCAGCGTAGCAGGACAGACAAACATTCAGTACTTC.